The entry that follows covers one TCR beta chain sequence. Its target is unknown. The source of the sample is a study of cytomegalovirus exposure and HLA in healthy donors. The study, taken as a whole, reports: Later genetic work tied a missense DCLRE1C variant to beta-chain V and J trimming. Cytomegalovirus-associated status was assigned to some 160 TCR beta chains.

From germline, CDR1 is GTSNPN and CDR2 SVGIG (reference sequence). Between the trimmed V and J ends, which lost 2 bases and 6 bases, there was a span of 9 bases. This CDR3 contains 12 residues. Primers included in the PCR were 60 Vbeta and 13 Jbeta primers. In the study's own analysis: In a later analysis, about 12 million of 75 million to 85 million unique beta chains occurred in at least two donors. This table comes from immunoSEQ multiplex PCR, and its TCRdb copy is limited to in-frame clones, with some not included. The V and J calls and clone size were taken over from that table, and D and trimming were inferred from the DNA. The sample includes fewer than 95,000 clones, more than 70% seen only once; the top ten take around 2%.

The chain carries TRBV30 and TRBJ2-3; the D gene is possibly TRBD2 (5 bases). Specimen: PBMCs. This sequence originates from a young man in good health and CMV-seronegative. CDR3 DNA sequence: TGTGCCTGGAGTAGGCAGCGGGATACGCAGTATTTT. Encoded protein: CAWSRQRDTQYF.